The present T cell receptor (beta chain) was sequenced within a study of HIV-infected children after antiretroviral therapy interruption. J lost 8 bases, V lost 10 bases, and 8 bases had no gene match. CDR3 size: 12 residues. Study observations and caveats: Naive CD4+ Gini coefficient rose by interruption end, suggesting clonal expansion.

Treatment defined: PENTA 11 planned treatment interruption arm or continuous ART arm. Sorting from thawed PBMCs isolated naive CD4+ CD45RA+ CD45RO- T cells. The sample holds a few counts of this clonotype. Antigen: not known. Unique molecular identifiers were included in an RNA-based 3' RACE TCR library. MiXCR, applied by TCRdb to the 3' RACE reads, yields one record per CDR3 protein. The sample has tens of thousands of distinct CDR3 sequences, around 4.7% seen once. This chain joins TRBV12-3 or TRBV12-4 and TRBJ1-2, with TRBD1 identical over 9 bases. The specimen comprised CD45RA+ CD4+ T cells from PBMCs, pooled from several time points, sampled from a donor given antiretroviral therapy, either interrupted or continuous. Subset here: naive CD4+ CD45RA+ CD45RO- T cells. The source of this sequence is a pool of human donors with HIV. This CDR3 reads CATNRDREGYTF. The CDR3 DNA reads TGTGCCACCAACCGGGACAGGGAAGGCTACACCTTC.